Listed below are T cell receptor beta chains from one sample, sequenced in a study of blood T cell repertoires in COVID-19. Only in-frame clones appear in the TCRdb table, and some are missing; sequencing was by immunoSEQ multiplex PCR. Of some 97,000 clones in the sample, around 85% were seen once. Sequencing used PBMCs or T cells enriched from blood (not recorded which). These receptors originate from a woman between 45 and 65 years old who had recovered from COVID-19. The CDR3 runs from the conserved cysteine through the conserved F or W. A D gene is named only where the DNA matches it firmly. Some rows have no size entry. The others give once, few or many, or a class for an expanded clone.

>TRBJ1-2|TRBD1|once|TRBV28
TGTGCCAGCAGTACTGAACAGGGGGCGTATGGCTACACCTTC
CASSTEQGAYGYTF
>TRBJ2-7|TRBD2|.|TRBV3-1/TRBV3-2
TGTGCCAGCAGCCCAGCTAATAGCGGGATAAGCTACGAGCAGTACTTC
CASSPANSGISYEQYF
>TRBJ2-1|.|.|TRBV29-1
TGCAGCGTTGTCGGACACCTGAGCTCCTACAATGAGCAGTTCTTC
CSVVGHLSSYNEQFF
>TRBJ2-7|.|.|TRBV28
TGTGCCAGCAGTCGGACAGAGATCTCCTACGAGCAGTACTTC
CASSRTEISYEQYF
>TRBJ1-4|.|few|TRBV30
TGTGCCTGGAGTCCGACAGATAGTTCTGAAAAACTGTTTTTT
CAWSPTDSSEKLFF
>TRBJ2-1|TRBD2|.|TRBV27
TGTGCCAGCAGTTTATTCGGTCTAGCGGGGGTTAGCTCCTACAATGAGCAGTTCTTC
CASSLFGLAGVSSYNEQFF
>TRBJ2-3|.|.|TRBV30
TGTGCCCGCGATTGGGGGCTTAGTGGAGATACGCAGTATTTT
CARDWGLSGDTQYF
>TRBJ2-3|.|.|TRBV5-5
TGTGCCAGCAGCTTGCTACAGAGCACAGATACGCAGTATTTT
CASSLLQSTDTQYF
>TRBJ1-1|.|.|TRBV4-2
TGTGCCAGCAGCCAGGGAGGGGAGAACACTGAAGCTTTCTTT
CASSQGGENTEAFF
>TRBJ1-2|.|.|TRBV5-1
TGCGCCAGCAGCTTGAAAGGGGATGGCTACACCTTC
CASSLKGDGYTF
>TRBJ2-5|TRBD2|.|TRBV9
TGTGCCAGCATGGGGCTAGCGGGAGAAGAGACCCAGTACTTC
CASMGLAGEETQYF
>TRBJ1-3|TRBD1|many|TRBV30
TGTGCCCAACATACAGAGGGGGCTAGTGGAAACACCATATATTTT
CAQHTEGASGNTIYF
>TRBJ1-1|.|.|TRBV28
TGTGCCAGCAGTTTAGTACAGGTGAACACTGAAGCTTTCTTT
CASSLVQVNTEAFF
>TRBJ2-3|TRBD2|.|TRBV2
TGTGCCAGCAGTGAAGCCGCAATAGGACTAGCGGGAGCTTTACATACGCAGTATTTT
CASSEAAIGLAGALHTQYF
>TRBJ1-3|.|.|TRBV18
TGTGCCAGCTCACCCAGTATGCCTTCTGGAAACACCATATATTTT
CASSPSMPSGNTIYF
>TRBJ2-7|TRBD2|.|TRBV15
TGTGCCACCAGCAGAGATCTCCCCGCAAGAGGACTAGCGGTAGAGCAGTACTTC
CATSRDLPARGLAVEQYF
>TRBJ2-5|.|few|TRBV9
TGTGCCAGCAGCGTAGGACAGCATATTCAAGAGACCCAGTACTTC
CASSVGQHIQETQYF
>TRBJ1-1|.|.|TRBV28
TGTGCCAGCAGTATGTCTCCGGGACAAAGAGGGAGGGTGAACACTGAAGCTTTCTTT
CASSMSPGQRGRVNTEAFF
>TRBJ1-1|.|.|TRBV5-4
TGTGCCAGCAGCCCCTCCGACATGACTGAAGCTTTCTTT
CASSPSDMTEAFF
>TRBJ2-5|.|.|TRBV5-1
TGCGCCAGCGGACCTTGGCGGGGGCCCCAAGAGACCCAGTACTTC
CASGPWRGPQETQYF
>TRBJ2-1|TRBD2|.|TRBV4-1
TGCGCCACCTCAACAGGTAGCGGGGCTAACAATGAGCAGTTCTTC
CATSTGSGANNEQFF
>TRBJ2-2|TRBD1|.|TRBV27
TGTGCCAGCAAGGACAGGGGGCGCACCGGGGAGCTGTTTTTT
CASKDRGRTGELFF
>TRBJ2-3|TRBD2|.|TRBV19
TGTGCCAGTAGCCTAGCGGGAGGTACAGATACGCAGTATTTT
CASSLAGGTDTQYF
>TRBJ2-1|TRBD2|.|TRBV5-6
TGTGCCAGCAGCTTCGGGCTAGCGGGAGGGGGGAACTACAATGAGCAGTTCTTC
CASSFGLAGGGNYNEQFF
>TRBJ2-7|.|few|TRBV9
TGTGCCAGCAGCGTAGGCGGGGTGAGGGAGCAGTACTTC
CASSVGGVREQYF
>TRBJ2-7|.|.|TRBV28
TGTGCCAGCAGAGGGAGGGGGGGCCCGCTCTTC
CASRGRGGPLF
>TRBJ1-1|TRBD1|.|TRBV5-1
TGCGCCAGCAGCTCAGGGGGCGCCTCGAATGGGGCTTTCTTT
CASSSGGASNGAFF
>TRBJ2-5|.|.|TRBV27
TGTGCCAGCAGTTCCCCGTACCAAGAGACCCAGTACTTC
CASSSPYQETQYF
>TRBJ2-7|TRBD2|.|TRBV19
TGTGCCAGTAGACCGACCGGGACTAGCGGGAGCCACGAGCAGTACTTC
CASRPTGTSGSHEQYF
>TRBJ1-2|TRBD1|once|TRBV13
TGTGCCAGCAGCTTAGAGGGACAGGGGATTAACTATGGCTACACCTTC
CASSLEGQGINYGYTF
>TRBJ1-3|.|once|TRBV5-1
TGCGCCAGCAGCTTGGGGTCCGGGGGCTCTGGAAACACCATATATTTT
CASSLGSGGSGNTIYF
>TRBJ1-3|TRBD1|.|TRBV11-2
TGTGCCAGCAGCTCGGACAGGGATGGTGACACCATATATTTT
CASSSDRDGDTIYF
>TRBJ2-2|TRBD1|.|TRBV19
TGTGCCAGTAGTAAAAGGACAGGAGTCGCCACCGGGGAGCTGTTTTTT
CASSKRTGVATGELFF
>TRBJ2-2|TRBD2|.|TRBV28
TGTGCCAGCAGTTTGCTAGCGGGTCCGGGCACCGGGGAGCTGTTTTTT
CASSLLAGPGTGELFF
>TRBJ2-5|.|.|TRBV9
TGTGCCAGCAGCGTAGGCCCGGAAGAGACCCAGTACTTC
CASSVGPEETQYF
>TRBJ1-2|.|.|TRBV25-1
TGTGCCAGCAGTGATCTAGCCGTCCGGTATGGCTACACCTTC
CASSDLAVRYGYTF
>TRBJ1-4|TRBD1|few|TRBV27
TGTGCCAGCAGCTTAGGGACCCCCGGGACAGGGGCTGAAAAACTGTTTTTT
CASSLGTPGTGAEKLFF
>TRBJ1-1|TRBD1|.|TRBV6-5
TGTGCCGTAAAGACAGGGGGAAACACTGAAGCTTTCTTT
CAVKTGGNTEAFF
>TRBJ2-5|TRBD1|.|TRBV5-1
TGCGCCAGCAGCGCACACCCGGACAGGTCTTCCCAAGAGACCCAGTACTTC
CASSAHPDRSSQETQYF
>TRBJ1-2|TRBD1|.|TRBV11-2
TGTGCCAGCAGCTCAGGGGGCCGAGGCTACACCTTC
CASSSGGRGYTF
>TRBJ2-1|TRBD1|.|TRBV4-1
TGCGCCAGCCACCCGGGGACAGGGGGTTTTTCCTCCTACAATGAGCAGTTCTTC
CASHPGTGGFSSYNEQFF
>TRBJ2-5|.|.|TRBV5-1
TGCGCCAGCAGCTTGGTGCCCGGGAAACAAGAGACCCAGTACTTC
CASSLVPGKQETQYF
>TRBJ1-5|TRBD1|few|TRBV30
TGTGCCTGGGGGGACAGGTACAATCAGCCCCAGCATTTT
CAWGDRYNQPQHF
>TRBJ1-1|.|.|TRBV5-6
TGTGCCAGCAGCTTGTATGCAGGTTTGAACACTGAAGCTTTCTTT
CASSLYAGLNTEAFF
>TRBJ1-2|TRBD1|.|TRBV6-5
TGTGCCAGCACCTTGGGACAGGGAGATGGCTACACCTTC
CASTLGQGDGYTF
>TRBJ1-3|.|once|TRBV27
TGTGCCAGCAGTCCGGACGGGGACTCTGGAAACACCATATATTTT
CASSPDGDSGNTIYF
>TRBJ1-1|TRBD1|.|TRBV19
TGTGCCAGTAGTGCCCGGGACAGGGGGCCTAGTACTGAAGCTTTCTTT
CASSARDRGPSTEAFF
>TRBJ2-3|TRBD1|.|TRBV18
TGTGCCAGCTCACACGACAGGGGCACAGATACGCAGTATTTT
CASSHDRGTDTQYF
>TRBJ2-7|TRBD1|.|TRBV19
TGTGCCAGTAGTGACGACAGGGGGGGGACCTACGAGCAGTACTTC
CASSDDRGGTYEQYF
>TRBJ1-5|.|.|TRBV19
TGTGCCAGTGTCAAGGTCGCGCAGGGCGACAATCAGCCCCAGCATTTT
CASVKVAQGDNQPQHF
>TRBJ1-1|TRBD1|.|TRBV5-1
TGCGCCAGCAGCACAAATACAGGGGTCACTGAAGCTTTCTTT
CASSTNTGVTEAFF